These 30 T cell receptor beta chains were all obtained from the same sample, sequenced in a study of cytomegalovirus exposure and HLA in healthy donors. The table came from immunoSEQ multiplex PCR; TCRdb's copy has only in-frame clones and leaves some out. The sample yields 140,000 or so clones, roughly 86% seen once. The sequenced material came from PBMCs. The receptors stem from a man in his late teens or twenties in good health and CMV-seropositive.

This chain links TRBV4-1 with TRBJ2-7; the match to TRBD1 covers 8 bases. Germline V gene data show CDR1 as MGHRA and CDR2 as YSYEKL. This CDR3 is 15 amino acids long. Trimming at V came to 5 bases and at J to 1 base, leaving 7 bases not matched to a gene. The CDR3 loop is CASSNRQGRSYEQYF. The CDR3, as DNA: TGCGCCAGCAGCAACAGACAGGGGCGATCCTACGAGCAGTACTTC.

This chain connects TRBV2 to TRBJ1-4; tentatively, D is TRBD1 (6 bases). The CDR3 sequence is 14 residues long. The germline V gene has CDR1 SNHLY and CDR2 FYNNEI. V lost 9 bases to trimming and J lost 0 bases, with 11 bases between them. The chain's CDR3 is CASFSGATNEKLFF. The CDR3 nucleotides are TGTGCCAGTTTTTCAGGGGCAACTAATGAAAAACTGTTTTTT. The full variable domain, in which reference TRBV2 and TRBJ1-4 provide the parts outside the CDR3, is EPEVTQTPSHQVTQMGQEVILRCVPISNHLYFYWYRQILGQKVEFLVSFYNNEISEKSEIFDDQFSVERPDGSNFTLKIRSTKLEDSAMYFCASFSGATNEKLFFGSGTQLSVL.

This rearrangement joins TRBV29-1 to TRBJ2-6, with 10 bases that match TRBD1. Germline V CDR1 and CDR2: SQVTM, ANQGSEA. The CDR3 spans 15 residues. The ends lost 5 bases at V and 3 bases at J; junction bases unmatched: 4. This CDR3 reads CSVRQGASGANVLTF. CDR3 nucleotides: TGCAGCGTTCGACAGGGGGCTAGTGGGGCCAACGTCCTGACTTTC.

CDR3 in amino acids: CAWKRGIREETQYF. The CDR3 DNA follows: TGTGCCTGGAAAAGGGGAATCCGGGAGGAGACCCAGTACTTC. The chain links TRBV30 to TRBJ2-5; D perhaps matches TRBD2 (6 bases). The CDR3 contains 14 residues. Trimming took off 4 bases at V and 5 bases at J, with 17 bases between the two ends. CDR1 is GTSNPN and CDR2 is SVGIG in the germline V gene (reference sequence). Full variable domain (outside the CDR3, taken from reference TRBV30 and TRBJ2-5): SQTIHQWPATLVQPVGSPLSLECTVEGTSNPNLYWYRQAAGRGLQLLFYSVGIGQISSEVPQNLSASRPQDRQFILSSKKLLLSDSGFYLCAWKRGIREETQYFGPGTRLLVL.

This clone was recorded once. The chain carries TRBV6-5 and TRBJ1-3; a possible D gene is TRBD1 (5 bases). The CDR3 length is 15 residues. The germline V gene has CDR1 MNHEY and CDR2 SVGAGI. V was clipped by 0 bases and J by 4 bases, with 10 bases between them. The CDR3 DNA reads as TGTGCCAGCAGTTACTCAAACTACAGGGGAAACACCATATATTTT. Translated: CASSYSNYRGNTIYF.

The chain combines TRBV2 with TRBJ2-5; D might be TRBD1 (5 bases). CDR1 is SNHLY and CDR2 is FYNNEI in the germline V gene. Trimming left V 5 bases short and J 5 bases short, with 9 bases between. CDR3 length: 12 residues. CDR3 nucleotide sequence: TGTGCCAGCAGTCAGGGATACGAGACCCAGTACTTC. It codes for CASSQGYETQYF.

The chain links TRBV11-2 to TRBJ1-1; D call uncertain. The V end was cut by 5 bases, the J end by 2 bases, with 9 bases between. The germline gives CDR1 SGHAT, CDR2 FQNNGV. This CDR3 region has 13 residues. The CDR3 spells CASSPYRNTEAFF. The CDR3 bases are TGTGCCAGCAGCCCGTACAGAAACACTGAAGCTTTCTTT. Filled out from reference TRBV11-2 and TRBJ1-1, the complete variable domain reads EAGVAQSPRYKIIEKRQSVAFWCNPISGHATLYWYQQILGQGPKLLIQFQNNGVVDDSQLPKDRFSAERLKGVDSTLKIQPAKLEDSAVYLCASSPYRNTEAFFGQGTRLTVV.

This chain connects TRBV7-6 to TRBJ1-5, with D unclear. CDR3 length equals 14 residues. The V gene's germline CDR1 is SGHVS and CDR2 FNYEAQ. V lost 3 bases to trimming and J lost 7 bases, with 13 bases between them. The CDR3 DNA reads TGTGCCAGCAGCTTGGCAACGGGAAACCAGCCCCAGCATTTT. Its protein product is CASSLATGNQPQHF.

V and J are TRBV29-1 and TRBJ1-2, with 8 bases that match TRBD1. The germline V gene has CDR1 SQVTM and CDR2 ANQGSEA. The V gene end was trimmed by 7 bases and the J gene end by 6 bases; junction bases not matched to a gene: 7. The CDR3 is 12 residues long. The CDR3 sequence: CSADRGGNGYTF. CDR3 DNA: TGCAGCGCCGACAGGGGTGGTAATGGCTACACCTTC.

The chain joins TRBV18 to TRBJ1-4, with D possibly TRBD1 on 6 matching bases. V was cut by 4 bases and J by 6 bases, with 18 bases left in between. Germline values: CDR1 KGHSH, CDR2 LQKENI. The CDR3 is 16 amino acids. CDR3: CASSRYTSGAHEKLFF. DNA for the CDR3: TGTGCCAGCTCACGGTACACGTCAGGGGCCCATGAAAAACTGTTTTTT.

This clone has only a few counts. The chain links TRBV10-3 to TRBJ1-2; 8 bases match TRBD1. This CDR3 has 14 amino acids. Germline CDR1 reads ENHRY; CDR2 reads SYGVKD. The ends lost 6 bases at V and 1 base at J; junction bases unmatched: 4. In DNA, the CDR3 is TGTGCCATCAGCGGGACAGGACTTAACTATGGCTACACCTTC. Protein: CAISGTGLNYGYTF.

This clone was picked up a small number of times. V gene TRBV14 combines with J gene TRBJ2-5; D is undetermined. Trimming took 4 bases from V and 6 from J, leaving 9 bases between them. The CDR3 contains 12 residues. Germline loops: CDR1 SGHDN, CDR2 FVKESK. Here the CDR3 reads CASSLTRKTQYF. In DNA, the CDR3 is TGTGCCAGCAGCCTGACGAGGAAGACCCAGTACTTC.

The chain joins TRBV5-1 to TRBJ2-5; 8 nucleotides match TRBD1. Germline CDR1 SGHRS, CDR2 YFSETQ. CDR3 length: 14 amino acids. The trim removed 5 bases at V and 7 bases at J, leaving 10 bases unmatched. CDR3 bases: TGCGCCAGCAGTTATGACCGGGACAGGAGGACCCAGTACTTC. It specifies CASSYDRDRRTQYF.

On this clone itself: A read error may account for a junction end that differs from germline. This rearrangement joins TRBV7-8 to TRBJ1-1; possible D gene TRBD1, 6 bases. CDR3 length: 11 amino acids. CDR1 is SGHVS, CDR2 FQNEAQ, per germline. CDR3: CASSVRGTLAF. The CDR3 DNA sequence: TGTGCCAGCAGCGTTAGGGGGACCCTGGCCTTT.

The rearrangement uses TRBV5-5 and TRBJ2-7, with TRBD1 as a possible D gene (6 bases). V was pared by 4 bases and J by 2 bases, with 13 bases between. Germline CDR1 reads SGHKS; CDR2 reads YYEKEE (reference sequence). This CDR3 contains 14 residues. The CDR3 region has the DNA TGTGCCAGCAGCGACGGACAGACCCCCTACGAGCAGTACTTC. Protein sequence: CASSDGQTPYEQYF.

The chain couples TRBV11-2 to TRBJ2-4; possible D gene TRBD1, 5 bases. V gave up 1 base and J gave up 0 bases, with 10 bases separating them. Germline V CDR1 and CDR2: SGHAT, FQNNGV. This CDR3 contains 16 residues. CDR3 sequence: CASSLGQLLAKNIQYF. CDR3 in DNA: TGTGCCAGCAGCTTAGGACAGTTACTAGCCAAAAACATTCAGTACTTC.

CDR3 nucleotide sequence: TGCGCCAGCAGCTTGGACAGGAACACCGGGGAGCTGTTTTTT. It yields the protein CASSLDRNTGELFF. The chain links TRBV5-1 to TRBJ2-2; no clear D. The germline V gene encodes CDR1 SGHRS and CDR2 YFSETQ. The CDR3 has 14 amino acids. The V end lost 0 bases, the J end lost 1 base, and 4 bases lay between the germline ends. The variable domain in full, with the rest retrieved from reference TRBV5-1 and TRBJ2-2, is KAGVTQTPRYLIKTRGQQVTLSCSPISGHRSVSWYQQTPGQGLQFLFEYFSETQRNKGNFPGRFSGRQFSNSRSEMNVSTLELGDSALYLCASSLDRNTGELFFGEGSRLTVL.

This clone came up once. The chain is built from TRBV5-6 and TRBJ1-3; D might be TRBD1 (6 bases). Trimming left V 3 bases short and J 0 bases short, with 19 bases between. The CDR3 spans 18 residues. CDR1 and CDR2 from the germline V gene are SGHDT and YYEEEE. The DNA for the CDR3 is TGTGCCAGCAGCTCAAATTTCAGGGGCCCGTCCTCTGGAAACACCATATATTTT. Translating it yields CASSSNFRGPSSGNTIYF.

In its sample, this clone was seen once. The DNA of the CDR3 is TGCGCCAGCAGCCAAGAATGGGACAAGAGCTACGAGCAGTACTTC. It specifies CASSQEWDKSYEQYF. The chain joins TRBV4-1 to TRBJ2-7, with TRBD1 as a possible D gene (6 bases). Germline CDR1 and CDR2: MGHRA and YSYEKL. CDR3 length: 15 amino acids. The V end was cut by 0 bases, the J end by 3 bases, with 12 bases between.

The chain is built from TRBV6-5 and TRBJ2-1; perhaps TRBD2 as D (5 bases). The V gene's germline CDR1 is MNHEY and CDR2 SVGAGI. Trimming left V 5 bases short and J 4 bases short, with 15 bases between. The CDR3 consists of 15 residues. The CDR3 nucleotides read TGTGCCAGCAGTCCCATGGGCGGGCCTTACAATGAGCAGTTCTTC. Protein: CASSPMGGPYNEQFF.

The rearrangement joins TRBV6-4 to TRBJ2-7; 12 bases align to TRBD2. Germline loops: CDR1 MRHNA, CDR2 SNTAGT. The CDR3 covers 16 residues. Trimming removed 2 bases from V and 6 bases from J; junction bases left unmatched: 8. The CDR3 nucleotides read TGTGCCAGCAGTGACGCGGGACTAGCGGGCTTCCGCGAGCAGTACTTC. Translated, it gives CASSDAGLAGFREQYF.

The gene calls are TRBV11-2 and TRBJ2-1; 8 nucleotides line up with TRBD2. The V gene end was trimmed by 6 bases and the J gene end by 0 bases; junction bases not matched to a gene: 4. The CDR3 loop spans 15 amino acids. Germline loops: CDR1 SGHAT, CDR2 FQNNGV. CDR3 DNA: TGTGCCAGCAGTCAAAGCGGGAGCTCCTACAATGAGCAGTTCTTC. Translation gives CASSQSGSSYNEQFF.

The chain joins TRBV10-3 to TRBJ2-2; tentative D call: TRBD2 (6 bases). Trimming pared 3 bases from V and 2 bases from J, leaving 10 bases between. The CDR3 extends over 15 amino acids. The V gene's germline CDR1 is ENHRY and CDR2 SYGVKD. The CDR3 sequence is CAISEGTANTGELFF. The CDR3, as DNA: TGTGCCATCAGTGAAGGGACTGCAAACACCGGGGAGCTGTTTTTT.

The gene calls are TRBV5-4 and TRBJ1-3; unclear D gene. The V gene lost 5 bases and the J gene lost 0 bases, with 15 bases spanning the gap. Germline-derived CDR1 and CDR2 are SGHNT and YYREEE (reference sequence). The CDR3 has 16 residues. The chain's CDR3 is CASSQAGKGSGNTIYF. CDR3 DNA sequence: TGTGCCAGCAGTCAGGCGGGTAAAGGCTCTGGAAACACCATATATTTT.

The rearrangement uses TRBV19 and TRBJ2-3; D gene ambiguous. CDR1 and CDR2 from the germline V gene are LNHDA and SQIVND (reference sequence). This CDR3 has 13 amino acids. V lost 3 bases and J 7 bases, leaving 11 bases between the germline ends. CDR3 sequence (DNA): TGTGCCAGTAGTATGGGTGGGCAGAATACGCAGTATTTT. Its translation is CASSMGGQNTQYF.

This sequence joins TRBV30 and TRBJ1-1, with a weak D call TRBD1 (6 bases). CDR3 length: 13 amino acids. The germline gives CDR1 GTSNPN, CDR2 SVGIG (reference sequence). V lost 1 base and J lost 5, with 11 bases in between. DNA for the CDR3: TGTGCCTGGAGTGGGCAGGGGTGGACTGAAGCTTTCTTT. Translation gives CAWSGQGWTEAFF.

The chain is built from TRBV6-4 and TRBJ2-3; 10 bases fit TRBD2. Trimming cost V 4 bases and J 3 bases; bases outside gene matches: 4. In germline, CDR1 is MRHNA, CDR2 SNTAGT. The CDR3 runs to 15 residues. The DNA of the CDR3 is TGTGCCAGCAGTGCCCTAGCGGGGGAGACAGATACGCAGTATTTT. This gives the protein CASSALAGETDTQYF.

The chain combines TRBV30 with TRBJ1-1; perhaps TRBD1 as D (5 bases). CDR1 GTSNPN and CDR2 SVGIG come from the germline V gene (reference sequence). Trimming left V 1 base short and J 8 bases short, with 14 bases between. This CDR3 is built from 13 residues. CDR3 sequence reads: CAWSGTRRAEAFF. CDR3 in DNA: TGTGCCTGGAGTGGGACCCGCAGGGCCGAAGCTTTCTTT.

The chain's CDR3 is CASSTLSLREGYTEAFF. The CDR3 region has the DNA TGTGCCAGTAGTACGCTCTCCCTTCGAGAGGGATACACTGAAGCTTTCTTT. The chain couples TRBV19 to TRBJ1-1; D is uncertain. This CDR3 is 17 amino acids long. V lost 4 bases, J lost 3 bases, and 21 bases lay in between. Germline V CDR1 and CDR2: LNHDA, SQIVND (reference sequence).

The genes are TRBV11-2 and TRBJ2-3; 9 bases agree with TRBD1. V shed 7 bases and J 8 bases; nucleotides not matched to a gene: 13. This CDR3 is 15 amino acids long. The V gene's germline CDR1 is SGHAT and CDR2 FQNNGV. The CDR3 region has the DNA TGTGCCAGCACCCCCGACAGGGGGGCCATCGGTACGCAGTATTTT. This gives the protein CASTPDRGAIGTQYF.